This T cell receptor (beta chain) appears in the sequencing data of a study of blood T cells in healthy people across ages. Whole-study results and caveats: Possibly, changes in expanded clonotypes were confounded because donor CMV status was unknown. Older age went with lower TCR beta diversity per million T cells, in a roughly linear way.

Next came a second PCR, run for about 6 to 11 cycles, which used a sample-barcoded 5' primer along with a J-beta primer mix. Per-sample output comprised a minimum of 2.5 million paired-end reads containing CDR3. TCRdb reanalysed the 5' RACE reads using MiXCR and keeps one entry per CDR3 protein. The data show about 800,000 distinct CDR3 sequences, 46% seen once. The CDR3 covers 13 residues. Germline assignment: CDR1 MGHDK and CDR2 SYGVNS. Each sample gave at least 6.5 million isolated PBMCs. As concerns this clonotype: What it recognizes is unknown. At one end the junction does not follow the germline gene, possibly because of a read error.

The chain links TRBV25-1 to TRBJ1-2; D ambiguous. The specimen sequenced was blood. The receptor was derived from an elderly man in good health. The CDR3 DNA reads TGTGCCAGCAGTGAATTCGGCGACTACGGCTACACCTTC. It encodes CASSEFGDYGYTF.